This entry features one TCR beta chain sequence. V lost 3 bases and J lost 6, with 14 bases in between. Germline assignment: CDR1 MNHEY and CDR2 SVGAGI. The CDR3 is made up of 14 amino acids. The data originate from a study of blood T cell repertoires in COVID-19. The overall study: Donors in the United States, Italy and Spain gave samples during acute or convalescent COVID-19. T cells, B-cell-depleted T cells, or PBMCs provided the cDNA or gDNA that served as material.

Study processing details: Reference gene primers were amplified, and this amplification served to estimate nucleated cell counts. Only in-frame clones appear in the TCRdb table, and some are missing; sequencing was by immunoSEQ multiplex PCR. The D gene and trimming were derived from the DNA, and the V and J assignments and clone size from that table. The sample records approximately 670,000 clones, around 89% being singletons. The sequenced material came from peripheral blood. The TCR was taken from a young woman with acute or convalescent COVID-19. J is TRBJ1-1 and V is TRBV6-5; D possibly corresponds to TRBD1 (6 bases). CDR3 sequence: CASSYDRFAAEAFF. DNA for the CDR3: TGTGCCAGCAGTTATGACAGGTTTGCCGCTGAAGCTTTCTTT.